The clone carrying this TCR beta chain was seen repeatedly, ten times or more. TCRdb ran MiXCR on the 5' RACE reads and lists one entry per CDR3 protein. The sample records about 55,000 distinct CDR3 sequences, about 6.1% being singletons. This sample is part of a study of early T cells in non-severe SARS-CoV-2 infection. Per germline, CDR1 LGHNA and CDR2 YSLEER. The germline V and J ends were trimmed by 3 bases and 10 bases, with 15 bases remaining between them. CDR3 size: 13 residues. The rearrangement joins TRBV4-3 to TRBJ1-1; D might be TRBD1 (5 bases). Sequencing used whole blood, obtained at baseline. The clonotype was recovered from an adult who was a healthcare worker with PCR-confirmed SARS-CoV-2 infection or an uninfected control (not recorded which). CDR3 sequence: CASSQSWGVGAFF. The DNA for the CDR3 is TGCGCCAGCAGCCAGTCGTGGGGGGTAGGAGCTTTCTTT.